This T cell receptor beta chain originates from a study of blood T cells in healthy people across ages. Study-level background: About one barcoded beta molecule per two T cells was captured by template switching.

Combining a sample-barcoded 5' primer with a J-beta primer mix, a second PCR ran for roughly 7 to 11 cycles. TCRdb re-called the 5' RACE reads through MiXCR, storing one row per CDR3 protein. The data show around 1,000,000 distinct CDR3 sequences, around two fifths seen once. V gave up 5 bases and J gave up 2 bases, with 13 bases separating them. Germline values: CDR1 SGHRS, CDR2 YFSETQ. The length of the CDR3 is 14 residues. Sequences were obtained from blood. The clonotype comes from a young man in good health. The chain couples TRBV5-1 to TRBJ1-2, with D maybe TRBD1 (6 bases). The CDR3 DNA reads as TGCGCCAGCAGGAACCTCAGGGGCAACTATGGCTACACCTTC. Its protein is CASRNLRGNYGYTF.